This TCR beta chain is drawn from a study of blood T cell repertoires in COVID-19. Study-level information: Collection of acute and convalescent COVID-19 samples took place in the United States, Italy and Spain. Sample material is recorded as cDNA or gDNA derived from T cells, B-cell-depleted T cells, or PBMCs.

This CDR3 is built from 13 residues. V lost 10 bases to trimming and J lost 0 bases, with 9 bases between them. Germline lookup yields CDR1 MDHEN and CDR2 SYDVKM. Per the authors' pipeline: Estimation of nucleated cell counts relied on the amplification of reference gene primers. Clones were read by immunoSEQ multiplex PCR, and TCRdb kept only the in-frame ones, dropping some. Clonal size and the V and J genes are those of that table, whereas D and trimming came from the DNA. This table has roughly 230,000 clones, approximately 83% appearing once. This clonotype was obtained from a man in his fifties or sixties with active or convalescent COVID-19. This sequence joins TRBV28 and TRBJ1-4; possible D gene TRBD1, 6 bases. Sequencing was carried out using peripheral blood. The CDR3 region has the DNA TGTGCCATACAGGGCGCAACTAATGAAAAACTGTTTTTT. This gives the protein CAIQGATNEKLFF.